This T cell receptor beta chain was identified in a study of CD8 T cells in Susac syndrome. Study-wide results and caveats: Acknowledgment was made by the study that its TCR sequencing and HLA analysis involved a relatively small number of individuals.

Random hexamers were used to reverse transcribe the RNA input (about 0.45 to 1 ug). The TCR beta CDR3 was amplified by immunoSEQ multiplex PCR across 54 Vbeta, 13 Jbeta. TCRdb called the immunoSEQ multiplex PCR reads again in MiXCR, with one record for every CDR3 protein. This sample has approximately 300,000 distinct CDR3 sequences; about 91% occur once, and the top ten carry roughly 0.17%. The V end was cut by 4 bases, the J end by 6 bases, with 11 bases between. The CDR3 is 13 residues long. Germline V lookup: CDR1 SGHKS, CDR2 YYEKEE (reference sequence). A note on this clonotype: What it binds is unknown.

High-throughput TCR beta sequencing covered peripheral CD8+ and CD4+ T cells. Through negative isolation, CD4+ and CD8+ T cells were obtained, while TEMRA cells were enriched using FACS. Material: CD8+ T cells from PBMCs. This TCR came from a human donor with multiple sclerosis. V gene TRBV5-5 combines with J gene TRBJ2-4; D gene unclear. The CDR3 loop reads CASSPLFANIQYF. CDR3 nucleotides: TGTGCCAGCAGCCCCCTTTTCGCAAACATTCAGTACTTC.